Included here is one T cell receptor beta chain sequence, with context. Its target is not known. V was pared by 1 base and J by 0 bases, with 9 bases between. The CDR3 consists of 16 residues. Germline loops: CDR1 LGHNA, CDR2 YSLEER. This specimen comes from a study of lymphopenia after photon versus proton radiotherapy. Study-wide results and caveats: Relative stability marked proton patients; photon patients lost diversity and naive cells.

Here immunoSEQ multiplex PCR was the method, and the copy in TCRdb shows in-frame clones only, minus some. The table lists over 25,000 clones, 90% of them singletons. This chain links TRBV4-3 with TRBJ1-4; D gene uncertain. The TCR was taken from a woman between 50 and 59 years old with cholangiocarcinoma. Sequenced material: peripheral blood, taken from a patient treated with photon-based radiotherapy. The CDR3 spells CASSQGPAATNEKLFF. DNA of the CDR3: TGCGCCAGCAGCCAAGGTCCTGCAGCAACTAATGAAAAACTGTTTTTT.